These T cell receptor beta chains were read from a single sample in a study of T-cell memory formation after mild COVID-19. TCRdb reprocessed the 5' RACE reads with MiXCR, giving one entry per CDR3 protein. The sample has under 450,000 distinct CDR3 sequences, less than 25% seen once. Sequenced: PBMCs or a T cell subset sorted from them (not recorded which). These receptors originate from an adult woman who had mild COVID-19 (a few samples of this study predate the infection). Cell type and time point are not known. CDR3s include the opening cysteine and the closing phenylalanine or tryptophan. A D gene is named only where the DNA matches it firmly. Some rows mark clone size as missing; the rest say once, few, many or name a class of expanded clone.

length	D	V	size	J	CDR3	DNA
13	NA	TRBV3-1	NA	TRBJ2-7	CASSRGPYYEQYF	TGTGCCAGCAGCCGCGGACCTTACTACGAGCAGTACTTC
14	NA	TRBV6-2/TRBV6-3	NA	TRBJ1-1	CASRRRHSNTEAFF	TGTGCCAGCAGAAGAAGGCATTCGAACACTGAAGCTTTCTTT
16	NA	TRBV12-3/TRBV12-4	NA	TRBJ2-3	CASRTDVYFNTDTQYF	TGTGCCAGCAGGACCGACGTATACTTCAACACAGATACGCAGTATTTT
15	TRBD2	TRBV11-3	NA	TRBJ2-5	CASSPGGGRGETQYF	TGTGCCAGCAGCCCAGGCGGGGGGCGCGGGGAGACCCAGTACTTC
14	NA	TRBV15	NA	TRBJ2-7	CATSRGGVSYEQYF	TGTGCCACCAGCAGAGGAGGGGTCTCCTACGAGCAGTACTTC
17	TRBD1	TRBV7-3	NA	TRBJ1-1	CASSARIMDRLNTEAFF	TGTGCCAGCAGCGCACGCATTATGGACAGGTTGAACACTGAAGCTTTCTTT
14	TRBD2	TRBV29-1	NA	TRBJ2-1	CSVLAGGIYNEQFF	TGCAGCGTACTAGCGGGAGGGATTTACAATGAGCAGTTCTTC
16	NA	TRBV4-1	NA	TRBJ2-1	CASSQDPRASYNEQFF	TGCGCCAGCAGCCAAGATCCCCGGGCCAGCTACAATGAGCAGTTCTTC
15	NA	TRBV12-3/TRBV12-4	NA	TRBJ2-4	CASSFGGSAKNIQYF	TGTGCCAGCAGTTTCGGGGGTTCGGCCAAAAACATTCAGTACTTC
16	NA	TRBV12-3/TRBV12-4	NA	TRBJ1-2	CASSFRYWTANYGYTF	TGTGCCAGCAGTTTTCGCTATTGGACAGCAAACTATGGCTACACCTTC
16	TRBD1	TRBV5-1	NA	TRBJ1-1	CASSLVGQGAPSEAFF	TGCGCCAGCAGCTTGGTGGGACAGGGGGCGCCATCTGAAGCTTTCTTT
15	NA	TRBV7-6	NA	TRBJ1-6	CASTRGGGYNSPLHF	TGTGCCAGCACCCGAGGGGGGGGGTATAATTCACCCCTCCACTTT
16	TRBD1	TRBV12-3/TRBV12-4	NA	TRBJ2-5	CASSLWTGANQETQYF	TGTGCCAGCAGTTTGTGGACAGGGGCCAACCAAGAGACCCAGTACTTC
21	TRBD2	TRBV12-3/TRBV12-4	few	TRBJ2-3	CASSETSGRALRSAGTDTQYF	TGTGCCAGCAGTGAGACTAGCGGGAGGGCTCTGCGGTCCGCCGGGACAGATACGCAGTATTTT
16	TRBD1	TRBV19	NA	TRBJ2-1	CASSSGQGIRVYEQFF	TGTGCCAGTAGTTCGGGACAGGGGATTAGGGTGTATGAGCAGTTCTTC
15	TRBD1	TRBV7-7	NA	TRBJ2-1	CASSLARTGVNEQFF	TGTGCTAGCAGCTTAGCTCGGACAGGGGTGAATGAGCAGTTCTTC
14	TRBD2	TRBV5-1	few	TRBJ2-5	CASKDGGALETQYF	TGCGCCAGCAAAGACGGGGGGGCGTTGGAGACCCAGTACTTC
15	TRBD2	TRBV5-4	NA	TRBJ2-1	CASSTGLAGANEQFF	TGTGCCAGCAGCACCGGACTAGCGGGAGCCAATGAGCAGTTCTTC
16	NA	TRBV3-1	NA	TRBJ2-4	CASSPDRSLAKNIQYF	TGTGCCAGCAGCCCCGACAGGTCACTAGCCAAAAACATTCAGTACTTC
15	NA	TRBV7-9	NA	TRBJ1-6	CASTPGAGNNSPLHF	TGTGCCAGCACACCCGGGGCAGGCAATAATTCACCCCTCCACTTT
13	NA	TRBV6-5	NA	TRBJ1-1	CASSKFRGTEAFF	TGTGCCAGCAGTAAATTCAGGGGCACTGAAGCTTTCTTT
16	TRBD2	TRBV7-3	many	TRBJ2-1	CASSLGTSGGYNEQFF	TGTGCCAGCAGCTTAGGGACTAGCGGAGGCTACAATGAGCAGTTCTTC
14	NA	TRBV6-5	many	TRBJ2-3	CASSYGSSTDTQYF	TGTGCCAGCAGTTACGGGTCAAGCACAGATACGCAGTATTTT
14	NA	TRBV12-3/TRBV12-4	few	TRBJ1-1	CASSLPTGTTEAFF	TGTGCCAGCAGTTTACCGACGGGGACTACTGAAGCTTTCTTT
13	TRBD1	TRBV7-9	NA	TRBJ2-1	CASSVDRADEQFF	TGTGCCAGCAGCGTCGACAGGGCCGATGAGCAGTTCTTC
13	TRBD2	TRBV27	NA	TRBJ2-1	CASSLGLAGGKFF	TGTGCCAGCAGTTTAGGACTAGCGGGGGGCAAGTTCTTC
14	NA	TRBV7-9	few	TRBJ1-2	CASSLSGMKYGYTF	TGTGCCAGCAGCTTAAGCGGAATGAAGTATGGCTACACCTTC
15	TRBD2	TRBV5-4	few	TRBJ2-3	CASRATSGGGDTQYF	TGTGCCAGCAGGGCGACTAGCGGGGGGGGCGATACGCAGTATTTT
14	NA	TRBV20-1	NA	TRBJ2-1	CSARVAVNIREQFF	TGCAGTGCTAGAGTCGCCGTCAATATCCGTGAGCAGTTCTTC
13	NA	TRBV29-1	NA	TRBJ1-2	CSVEGRAREGYTF	TGCAGCGTTGAGGGGCGGGCGAGGGAAGGCTACACCTTC
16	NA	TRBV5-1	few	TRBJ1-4	CASSLSGIPGPEKLFF	TGCGCCAGCAGCTTGAGTGGGATACCTGGGCCTGAAAAACTGTTTTTT
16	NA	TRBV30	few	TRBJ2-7	CAWSPLAPRQHYEQYF	TGTGCCTGGAGTCCGCTAGCCCCCCGACAGCACTACGAGCAGTACTTC
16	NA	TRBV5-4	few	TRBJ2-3	CASSLARERSTDTQYF	TGTGCCAGCAGCTTGGCCCGGGAGCGGAGCACAGATACGCAGTATTTT
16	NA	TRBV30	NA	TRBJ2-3	CAWSVNVIGNTDTQYF	TGTGCCTGGAGTGTAAATGTCATCGGGAACACAGATACGCAGTATTTT
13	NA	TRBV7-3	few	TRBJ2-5	CASSREYQETQYF	TGTGCCAGCAGCCGGGAGTACCAAGAGACCCAGTACTTC
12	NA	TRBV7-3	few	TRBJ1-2	CASSLTGRHLTF	TGTGCCAGCAGCTTAACGGGGCGGCACCTCACCTTC
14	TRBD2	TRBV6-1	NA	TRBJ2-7	CASSGTRERYEQYF	TGTGCCAGCAGTGGAACGCGGGAGCGCTACGAGCAGTACTTC
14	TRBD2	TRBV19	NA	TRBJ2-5	CASSATSVQETQYF	TGTGCCAGTAGTGCGACTAGCGTACAAGAGACCCAGTACTTC